The source of this T cell receptor (beta chain) is a study of cytomegalovirus exposure and HLA in healthy donors. Study-wide context: Findings of an earlier analysis included some 110 million unique TCR beta sequences from 180 million or so T cells. Study-level findings and limits: When a later analysis compared HLA-associated TCR beta chains with equally common others, the HLA-associated chains turned out to be more clonally expanded and to have lower generation probabilities. Exclusion as indistinguishable affected some V segments, including TRBV6-2 and TRBV6-3.

As to this clone: Its antigen remains unknown.

This CDR3 has 13 residues. Germline CDR1 and CDR2: PRHDT and FYEKMQ (reference sequence). V shed 3 bases and J shed 9 bases, with 12 bases lying between them. The PCR used 60 Vbeta and 13 Jbeta primers. TCRdb keeps only in-frame clones here, not all; method: immunoSEQ multiplex PCR. The sample has approximately 110,000 clones, 70% seen once. This TCR came from a man aged 25-45 years in good health and CMV-seropositive. The V gene is TRBV13, the J gene TRBJ2-1; D uncertain. Sample: PBMCs. This chain's CDR3 is CASSFTVIGEQFF. In DNA, the CDR3 is TGTGCCAGCAGCTTTACGGTGATTGGTGAGCAGTTCTTC.